A single sample gave rise to the 24 T cell receptor beta chains below, sequenced in a study of shared clonotypes between healthy human individuals (dated by TCRdb to between 2020 and 2021). The method was the immunoSEQ multiplex PCR assay. TCRdb holds this immuneACCESS table with in-frame rearrangements only. Some clones are missing; in checked studies, unresolved V genes explain under half, and the rest has no known cause. This sample is represented by about 1 million clones; approximately 68% of them were singletons. The top ten clonotypes cover about 1.5% of the sample. Material: memory CD4+ T cells sorted from blood. This sample's cell subset or site label indicates: CD45RA-negative fraction. Receptors originate from a man younger than 30 in good health.

The gene calls are TRBV5-4 and TRBJ2-7; no clear D. The CDR3 runs to 15 residues. With 0 bases removed from V and 2 bases from J, the gap between germline ends came to 12 bases. Per the germline V gene, CDR1 is SGHNT and CDR2 is YYREEE (reference sequence). The CDR3 loop is CASSLAATVAYEQYF. As DNA, the CDR3 is TGTGCCAGCAGCTTGGCCGCGACCGTTGCCTACGAGCAGTACTTC. The full variable domain, rest sourced from reference TRBV5-4 and TRBJ2-7, is ETGVTQSPTHLIKTRGQQVTLRCSSQSGHNTVSWYQQALGQGPQFIFQYYREEENGRGNFPPRFSGLQFPNYSSELNVNALELDDSALYLCASSLAATVAYEQYFGPGTRLTVT.

This rearrangement joins TRBV11-1 to TRBJ1-2; TRBD1 agrees at 7 bases. Germline V CDR1 and CDR2: SGHAT, FQDESV (reference sequence). There are 16 residues in the CDR3. Trimming cost V 2 bases and J 6 bases; bases outside gene matches: 12. As DNA, the CDR3 is TGTGCCAGCAGCTTAAAAAGACAGGGAGGCGAACATGGCTACACCTTC. It codes for CASSLKRQGGEHGYTF.

The chain carries TRBV5-1 and TRBJ2-1; D perhaps matches TRBD1 (6 bases). This CDR3 is built from 13 residues. Germline V gene lookup returns CDR1 SGHRS and CDR2 YFSETQ. V was cut by 4 bases and J by 5 bases, with 10 bases left in between. This chain's CDR3 is CASSLQGNNEQFF. The CDR3 nucleotides are TGCGCCAGCAGCCTACAGGGTAACAATGAGCAGTTCTTC.

This chain uses TRBV6-1 with TRBJ1-2; 9 positions match TRBD1. Germline values: CDR1 MNHNS, CDR2 SASEGT. The CDR3 consists of 16 residues. The V and J ends lost 4 bases and 3 bases, in that order; junction bases with no gene match: 9. CDR3 in DNA: TGTGCCAGCAGTGGGGATCGACAGGGGGGAGACTATGGCTACACCTTC. It translates to CASSGDRQGGDYGYTF.

This clone turned up a few times. The rearrangement joins TRBV6-4 to TRBJ1-5; D gene uncertain. The CDR3 has 9 residues. Trimming shortened V by 7 bases and J by 7 bases, and 2 bases separated the two germline ends. CDR1 MRHNA and CDR2 SNTAGT come from the germline V gene. The CDR3 DNA sequence: TGTGCCAGCATGCAGCCCCAGCATTTT. Its translation: CASMQPQHF.

This clone was detected once. Here the CDR3 DNA reads TGTGCCAGCAGTTCGGGTAGCGGGAGGGCGGAGCAGTTCTTC. Encoded protein: CASSSGSGRAEQFF. V gene TRBV6-5 combines with J gene TRBJ2-1, with TRBD2 matching 11 bases. This CDR3 spans 14 amino acids. The ends lost 4 bases at V and 10 bases at J; junction bases unmatched: 6. Germline CDR1 reads MNHEY; CDR2 reads SVGAGI.

The chain uses TRBV5-6 and TRBJ2-1; 9 bases fit TRBD1. The V segment lost 3 bases and the J segment 8 bases; nucleotides outside the gene matches: 12. The CDR3 covers 16 residues. Germline V gene lookup returns CDR1 SGHDT and CDR2 YYEEEE. DNA of the CDR3: TGTGCCAGCAGCTCACTCCTGGACAGGGGCCGGGATGAGCAGTTCTTC. It translates to CASSSLLDRGRDEQFF. Complete variable domain (other parts from reference TRBV5-6 and TRBJ2-1): DAGVTQSPTHLIKTRGQQVTLRCSPKSGHDTVSWYQQALGQGPQFIFQYYEEEERQRGNFPDRFSGHQFPNYSSELNVNALLLGDSALYLCASSSLLDRGRDEQFFGPGTRLTVL.

In its sample, this clone was seen once. V gene TRBV7-9 combines with J gene TRBJ2-3, with 9 bases identical to TRBD1. The CDR3 runs to 14 residues. The germline V gene encodes CDR1 SEHNR and CDR2 FQNEAQ (reference sequence). J gave up 7 bases and V 4 bases, and 6 bases lay outside the gene matches. CDR3: CASSSDRGAHTQYF. The DNA for the CDR3 is TGTGCCAGCAGCTCGGACAGGGGCGCCCATACGCAGTATTTT.

V is TRBV28 and J is TRBJ1-4; D not certain. Germline assignment: CDR1 MDHEN and CDR2 SYDVKM. V lost 6 bases to trimming and J lost 5 bases, with 4 bases between them. The CDR3 spans 11 residues. CDR3: CASRRNEKLFF. The DNA of the CDR3 is TGTGCCAGCAGGAGAAATGAAAAACTGTTTTTT.

This clone was recorded at least ten times. The V gene is TRBV30, the J gene TRBJ2-5; D may match TRBD1 or TRBD2 (5 bases each). Per the germline V gene, CDR1 is GTSNPN and CDR2 is SVGIG (reference sequence). Between the trimmed V and J ends, which lost 5 bases and 2 bases, there was a span of 15 bases. CDR3 length equals 14 residues. CDR3 nucleotides: TGTGCCTGGTGGAGGCCAGGGTCTCAAGAGACCCAGTACTTC. Translation gives CAWWRPGSQETQYF.

The chain carries TRBV7-9 and TRBJ2-7, with D possibly matching TRBD1 (6 bases). This CDR3 region has 14 residues. Germline CDR1 and CDR2: SEHNR and FQNEAQ (reference sequence). V lost 5 bases and J lost 1, with 12 bases in between. The CDR3: CASSPDSESYEQYF. CDR3 bases: TGTGCCAGCAGCCCGGACAGTGAGTCCTACGAGCAGTACTTC. Full variable domain (rest looked up from reference TRBV7-9 and TRBJ2-7): DTGVSQNPRHKITKRGQNVTFRCDPISEHNRLYWYRQTLGQGPEFLTYFQNEAQLEKSRLLSDRFSAERPKGSFSTLEIQRTEQGDSAMYLCASSPDSESYEQYFGPGTRLTVT.

Concerning this clone: Germline and junction disagree at one end, which may indicate a read error. This rearrangement joins TRBV5-4 to TRBJ2-3; unclear D gene. Germline V gene sequence: CDR1 SGHNT, CDR2 YYREEE (reference sequence). The CDR3 contains 12 residues. DNA for the CDR3: TGCGCCAGCAGCCCTAGCACAGATACGCAGTATTTT. This gives the protein CASSPSTDTQYF.

As for this clone: The sample holds other DNA sequences that translate to the same CDR3. This chain joins TRBV7-8 and TRBJ1-1; D is uncertain. The CDR3 loop spans 14 amino acids. V was clipped by 0 bases and J by 0 bases, with 5 bases between them. The germline V gene encodes CDR1 SGHVS and CDR2 FQNEAQ. CDR3 sequence reads: CASSLAGLNTEAFF. The CDR3 bases are TGTGCCAGCAGCTTAGCAGGCTTGAACACTGAAGCTTTCTTT. Combining the CDR3 with reference TRBV7-8 and TRBJ1-1 gives the whole variable domain GAGVSQSPRYKVAKRGQDVALRCDPISGHVSLFWYQQALGQGPEFLTYFQNEAQLDKSGLPSDRFFAERPEGSVSTLKIQRTQQEDSAVYLCASSLAGLNTEAFFGQGTRLTVV.

This chain joins TRBV27 and TRBJ2-2; 9 bases fit TRBD2. The CDR3 runs to 17 residues. In germline, CDR1 is MNHEY, CDR2 SMNVEV (reference sequence). The V gene end was trimmed by 7 bases and the J gene end by 3 bases; junction bases not matched to a gene: 12. The CDR3 loop reads CASTSASGKSHTGELFF. DNA for the CDR3: TGTGCCAGCACTTCGGCTAGCGGGAAGTCTCACACCGGGGAGCTGTTTTTT.

The chain carries TRBV5-1 and TRBJ2-2, with 11 bases matching TRBD1. Trimming cost V 4 bases and J 4 bases; bases outside gene matches: 6. Germline lookup yields CDR1 SGHRS and CDR2 YFSETQ. This CDR3 is built from 16 residues. The CDR3 sequence is CASSGPGQGVTGELFF. The CDR3 DNA reads TGCGCCAGCAGCGGCCCGGGACAGGGGGTCACCGGGGAGCTGTTTTTT.

The table lists this clone with a few counts. The chain joins TRBV18 to TRBJ2-3; D is unresolved. This CDR3 has 14 residues. Germline lookup yields CDR1 KGHSH and CDR2 LQKENI. Trimming took off 2 bases at V and 5 bases at J, with 11 bases between the two ends. CDR3 residues: CASSPADSGDTQYF. CDR3 coding DNA: TGTGCCAGCTCACCAGCAGATTCAGGAGATACGCAGTATTTT.

J is TRBJ2-7 and V is TRBV6-6; 7 bases fit TRBD1. The CDR3 covers 14 residues. Trimming removed 6 bases from V and 2 bases from J; junction bases left unmatched: 7. Per germline, CDR1 MNHNY and CDR2 SVGAGI (reference sequence). CDR3 protein: CASREGTGAYEQYF. Written as DNA, the CDR3 is TGTGCCAGCAGAGAAGGAACAGGGGCCTACGAGCAGTACTTC.

V and J are TRBV11-1 and TRBJ1-5; a possible D gene is TRBD1 (5 bases). The CDR3 runs 18 residues. CDR1 is SGHAT, CDR2 FQDESV, per germline (reference sequence). Trimming shortened V by 5 bases and J by 0 bases, and 20 bases separated the two germline ends. The CDR3 region is CASSRKTVPGYSNQPQHF. CDR3 DNA sequence: TGTGCCAGCAGCCGGAAGACAGTTCCCGGCTATAGCAATCAGCCCCAGCATTTT.

The gene calls are TRBV2 and TRBJ2-3; D might be TRBD2 (5 bases). The CDR3 length is 13 residues. Between the trimmed V and J ends, which lost 6 bases and 3 bases, there was a span of 10 bases. Germline V gene lookup returns CDR1 SNHLY and CDR2 FYNNEI. The chain's CDR3 is CASRYRLTDTQYF. The CDR3 DNA is TGTGCCAGCAGATATAGACTAACAGATACGCAGTATTTT.

This clone was seen a single time. J is TRBJ2-5 and V is TRBV4-1; unclear D gene. Germline values: CDR1 MGHRA, CDR2 YSYEKL. Trimming left V 3 bases short and J 1 base short, with 18 bases between. CDR3 length equals 17 residues. The CDR3, as DNA: TGCGCCAGCAGCCACACCCGACTTAGACGGGCCCAAGAGACCCAGTACTTC. Its translation is CASSHTRLRRAQETQYF.

The CDR3 coding sequence is TGTGCCTGGAGTGATCTAGGAACTGGAAACACCATATATTTT. The encoded protein is CAWSDLGTGNTIYF. V and J are TRBV30 and TRBJ1-3; D is unresolved. The CDR3 loop spans 14 amino acids. Germline V lookup: CDR1 GTSNPN, CDR2 SVGIG (reference sequence). With 1 base removed from V and 2 bases from J, the gap between germline ends came to 9 bases.

In its sample, this clone was seen once. The chain joins TRBV6-1 to TRBJ1-2, with TRBD1 matching over 8 bases. CDR1 is MNHNS, CDR2 SASEGT, per germline. The V segment lost 7 bases and the J segment 6 bases; nucleotides outside the gene matches: 4. The CDR3 has 12 amino acids. DNA of the CDR3: TGTGCCAGCACCGACAGGGGTGATGGCTACACCTTC. As protein: CASTDRGDGYTF.

Notes on this clone: A read error may be the cause here, since a much bigger clone is one base away. The genes are TRBV6-1 and TRBJ2-2; D is uncertain. Germline V gives CDR1 MNHNS, CDR2 SASEGT. Trimming removed 3 bases from V and 0 bases from J, with 8 bases in between. The CDR3 spans 15 residues. The CDR3 DNA follows: TGTGCCAGCAGTGAGGGCAGAGCGAACACCGGGGAGCTGTTTTTT. Translating it yields CASSEGRANTGELFF.

The chain carries TRBV18 and TRBJ1-1; possible D gene TRBD1, 5 bases. Germline V gene data show CDR1 as KGHSH and CDR2 as LQKENI. CDR3 length: 15 amino acids. Trimming stripped 4 bases from V and 0 bases from J, with 12 bases between. Written as DNA, the CDR3 is TGTGCCAGCTCACTAACCGGGACGGTGAACACTGAAGCTTTCTTT. It yields the protein CASSLTGTVNTEAFF. Full variable domain (remainder filled in from reference TRBV18 and TRBJ1-1): NAGVMQNPRHLVRRRGQEARLRCSPMKGHSHVYWYRQLPEEGLKFMVYLQKENIIDESGMPKERFSAEFPKEGPSILRIQQVVRGDSAAYFCASSLTGTVNTEAFFGQGTRLTVV.